Listed here are 21 T cell receptor beta chains from one sample, sequenced in a study of radiotherapy plus CTLA-4 blockade in lung cancer. Profiling relied on immunoSEQ multiplex PCR, and the TCRdb table lists in-frame clones only, not all of them. The sample has 81,000 or so clones, about four fifths seen once. Source: peripheral blood, taken from a patient treated with radiotherapy plus ipilimumab. These receptors originate from a human donor with non-small cell lung cancer that progressed on radiotherapy plus ipilimumab.

The chain is built from TRBV7-2 and TRBJ2-7, with 11 bases aligning to TRBD2. This CDR3 is 17 amino acids long. V was clipped by 5 bases and J by 0 bases; unmatched bases: 9. The germline V gene encodes CDR1 SGHTA and CDR2 FQGNSA. The CDR3 is CASSPPRGTSGSYEQYF. DNA of the CDR3: TGTGCCAGCAGCCCCCCCAGGGGGACTAGCGGCTCCTACGAGCAGTACTTC.

The chain links TRBV11-2 to TRBJ2-1; the D gene is possibly TRBD1 (5 bases). From germline, CDR1 is SGHAT and CDR2 FQNNGV. This CDR3 comprises 13 residues. Trimming took 1 base from V and 8 from J, leaving 9 bases between them. CDR3 loop: CASSLARVDEQFF. The DNA for the CDR3 is TGTGCCAGCAGCTTAGCCAGGGTGGATGAGCAGTTCTTC.

This clone occurred once. This chain connects TRBV6-1 to TRBJ1-1, with 10 positions matching TRBD1. CDR1 is MNHNS, CDR2 SASEGT, per germline. With 7 bases clipped from V and 5 bases from J, the junction kept 10 bases outside the gene matches. This CDR3 spans 15 amino acids. CDR3 protein: CASTRATGGGTEAFF. The DNA of the CDR3 is TGTGCCAGCACCCGAGCGACAGGGGGCGGAACTGAAGCTTTCTTT.

The V and J genes are TRBV7-3 and TRBJ2-3; D remains unclear. Germline V gene data show CDR1 as SGHTA and CDR2 as FQGTGA. The CDR3 is 14 amino acids. Trimming stripped 5 bases from V and 0 bases from J, with 9 bases between. CDR3 sequence (DNA): TGTGCCAGCAGCCGAGAGTCTAGCACAGATACGCAGTATTTT. This codes for CASSRESSTDTQYF.

The chain employs TRBV6-5 and TRBJ1-2; D is ambiguous. Trimming removed 5 bases from V and 8 bases from J, with 18 bases in between. Germline V gene sequence: CDR1 MNHEY, CDR2 SVGAGI. The CDR3 is 14 residues long. The CDR3 sequence is CASSPRPKTTGYTF. The CDR3 nucleotides read TGTGCCAGCAGTCCAAGACCGAAAACTACGGGCTACACCTTC.

A few counts support this clone. This sequence joins TRBV6-5 and TRBJ2-7; TRBD1 matches at 8 bases. Germline lookup yields CDR1 MNHEY and CDR2 SVGAGI. The CDR3 has 14 amino acids. Unmatched junction bases numbered 10, after V lost 6 bases and J lost 6 bases. The CDR3 loop reads CASSPGTGGFEQYF. The CDR3 DNA follows: TGTGCCAGCAGCCCCGGGACAGGTGGGTTCGAGCAGTACTTC.

This clone occurred a few times. The rearrangement links TRBV27 to TRBJ2-1; 7 bases match TRBD2. The CDR3 contains 15 residues. With 8 bases clipped from V and 2 bases from J, the junction kept 9 bases outside the gene matches. Germline V CDR1 and CDR2: MNHEY, SMNVEV (reference sequence). The CDR3 bases are TGTGCCAGCCACAAGGGAGGGACGGCCTACAATGAGCAGTTCTTC. It codes for CASHKGGTAYNEQFF.

The chain joins TRBV4-1 to TRBJ1-5; no reliable D call. Germline V gene data show CDR1 as MGHRA and CDR2 as YSYEKL. The CDR3 loop spans 14 amino acids. V dropped 1 base and J dropped 8 bases, with 12 bases sitting between them. The CDR3, as DNA: TGCGCCAGCAGCCAAGGTGTGGGTAGCGAGCCCCAGCATTTT. Protein product: CASSQGVGSEPQHF.

The chain has TRBV30 and TRBJ2-7; no clear D gene. With 0 bases removed from V and 2 bases from J, the gap between germline ends came to 5 bases. Germline CDR1 reads GTSNPN; CDR2 reads SVGIG (reference sequence). CDR3 length: 12 residues. The CDR3 sequence is CAWSVSPYEQYF. Here the CDR3 DNA reads TGTGCCTGGAGTGTATCGCCCTACGAGCAGTACTTC.

V usage is TRBV7-9 and J usage is TRBJ1-3; D not resolved. Between the trimmed V and J ends, which lost 2 bases and 0 bases, there was a span of 8 bases. Germline CDR1 and CDR2: SEHNR and FQNEAQ (reference sequence). The CDR3 loop spans 15 amino acids. CDR3 DNA: TGTGCCAGCAGCTTACGGGCCAACTCTGGAAACACCATATATTTT. Its translation: CASSLRANSGNTIYF.

CDR3: CASRDGVFLLAGDENIQYF. The CDR3 nucleotides read TGTGCCAGCAGGGACGGTGTGTTCCTACTAGCGGGAGACGAAAACATTCAGTACTTC. V and J are TRBV28 and TRBJ2-4; 11 bases align to TRBD2. Trimming removed 6 bases from V and 5 bases from J; junction bases left unmatched: 18. The CDR3 length is 19 residues. Germline CDR1 MDHEN, CDR2 SYDVKM.

This clone occurred once. This chain joins TRBV28 and TRBJ2-1; 7 bases agree with TRBD1. This CDR3 is built from 15 residues. J lost 7 bases, V lost 7 bases, and 13 bases had no gene match. Germline CDR1 reads MDHEN; CDR2 reads SYDVKM. The chain's CDR3 is CASTRWPTDRNEQFF. In DNA form, the CDR3 reads TGTGCCAGCACCCGGTGGCCTACGGACAGGAATGAGCAGTTCTTC.

The rearrangement links TRBV5-1 to TRBJ2-7; no clear D gene. The V end was cut by 1 base, the J end by 4 bases, with 9 bases between. Germline CDR1 reads SGHRS; CDR2 reads YFSETQ. This CDR3 contains 13 residues. The CDR3 DNA reads as TGCGCCAGCAGCTTGTTGCCAAATTACGAGCAGTACTTC. This translates into CASSLLPNYEQYF.

This chain's CDR3 is CASSLDGYLYEQYF. The CDR3 DNA follows: TGTGCCAGCAGCTTGGATGGCTACCTCTACGAGCAGTACTTC. The rearrangement uses TRBV5-4 and TRBJ2-7; D unresolved. The CDR3 runs to 14 residues. V shed 0 bases and J shed 3 bases, with 10 bases lying between them. The V gene's germline CDR1 is SGHNT and CDR2 YYREEE (reference sequence).

This rearrangement joins TRBV7-2 to TRBJ2-6; the D gene is possibly TRBD1 (6 bases). CDR1 SGHTA and CDR2 FQGNSA come from the germline V gene. The V end was cut by 1 base, the J end by 3 bases, with 13 bases between. This CDR3 is built from 17 residues. In nucleotides, the CDR3 is TGTGCCAGCAGCTTAGGGTGGGCAGGGGATGGGGCCAACGTCCTGACTTTC. Protein sequence: CASSLGWAGDGANVLTF.

The chain couples TRBV27 to TRBJ2-2; 7 bases match TRBD1. The junction had 5 bases not matched to a gene; V was cut back by 6 bases and J by 1 base. The CDR3 length is 15 residues. Germline lookup yields CDR1 MNHEY and CDR2 SMNVEV (reference sequence). The CDR3 bases are TGTGCCAGCAGAAACCGGGACAGGAACACCGGGGAGCTGTTTTTT. It encodes CASRNRDRNTGELFF.

The chain is built from TRBV6-1 and TRBJ1-2, with unresolved D. CDR1 is MNHNS and CDR2 is SASEGT in the germline V gene. Deletions cut 6 bases from V and 3 bases from J, with 11 bases between. The CDR3 contains 13 residues. CDR3 coding DNA: TGTGCCAGCAGCGAAAACGTCCACTATGGCTACACCTTC. Translating it yields CASSENVHYGYTF.

The gene calls are TRBV29-1 and TRBJ2-3; 7 bases are shared with TRBD2. Germline CDR1 is SQVTM and CDR2 is ANQGSEA. Trimming at V came to 3 bases and at J to 3 bases, leaving 6 bases not matched to a gene. This CDR3 has 14 amino acids. CDR3 in DNA: TGCAGCGTTGAGGCGGGGGTCAGGACAGATACGCAGTATTTT. It yields the protein CSVEAGVRTDTQYF.

This clone was detected a few times. A read error may produce the germline difference seen at one junction end. This chain links TRBV5-5 with TRBJ1-1; D is unresolved. The CDR3 spans 15 residues. Germline CDR1 reads SGHKS; CDR2 reads YYEKEE (reference sequence). CDR3 DNA: TGTGCCAGCAGCCCGTGGTTAGCGTTGAGCACTAAAGCTTTCTTT. Its translation: CASSPWLALSTKAFF.

This clone is categorized as medium-sized. The chain is built from TRBV10-3 and TRBJ1-4, with D uncertain. Trimming stripped 6 bases from V and 4 bases from J, with 9 bases between. CDR1 and CDR2 (germline): ENHRY, SYGVKD. The CDR3 is made up of 13 amino acids. In DNA, the CDR3 is TGTGCCATCAGGGACGGAGGTAATGAAAAACTGTTTTTT. It yields the protein CAIRDGGNEKLFF.

The chain uses TRBV15 and TRBJ1-5; possible D gene TRBD1, 5 bases. With 5 bases removed from V and 3 bases from J, the gap between germline ends came to 8 bases. Germline lookup yields CDR1 LNHNV and CDR2 YYDKDF (reference sequence). The CDR3 runs 13 residues. CDR3: CATSGHHNQPQHF. CDR3 bases: TGTGCCACCAGCGGACACCACAATCAGCCCCAGCATTTT.